This T cell receptor (beta chain) was profiled in a study of shared clonotypes between healthy human individuals. From germline, CDR1 is MGHDK and CDR2 SYGVNS. The CDR3 consists of 13 residues. V dropped 6 bases and J dropped 1; count of bases not matched to a gene: 2. In regard to this clone: Its antigen is as yet unknown. The sample has other DNA sequences that encode this CDR3 too.

The method was immunoSEQ multiplex PCR; TCRdb's version includes in-frame clones alone and lacks a portion of them. The repertoire consists of 2 million or so clones, with 85% to 95% occurring once and the leading ten covering roughly 0.13%. Study-wide points: Memory subsets generally showed lower estimated richness than naive subsets.

This TCR was recovered from a man aged 18 to 30 in good health. Sequencing was done on a sample of naive CD4+ T cells sorted from blood. Stated subset: CD45RA+ positively selected. This chain uses TRBV25-1 with TRBJ1-1; the match to TRBD1 covers 7 bases. CDR3 sequence reads: CASSRTGNTEAFF. The DNA for the CDR3 is TGTGCCAGCAGCCGGACAGGGAACACTGAAGCTTTCTTT.